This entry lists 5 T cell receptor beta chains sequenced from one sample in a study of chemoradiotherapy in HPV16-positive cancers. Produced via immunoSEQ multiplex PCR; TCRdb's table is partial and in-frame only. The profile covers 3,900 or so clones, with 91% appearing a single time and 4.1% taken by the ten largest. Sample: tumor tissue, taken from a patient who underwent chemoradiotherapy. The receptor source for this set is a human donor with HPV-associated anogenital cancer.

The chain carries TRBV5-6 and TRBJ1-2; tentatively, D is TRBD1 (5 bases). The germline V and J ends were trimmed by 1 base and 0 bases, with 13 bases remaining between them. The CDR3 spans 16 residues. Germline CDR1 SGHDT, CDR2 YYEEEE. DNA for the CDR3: TGTGCCAGCAGCTTGAGATGGGGACCGACTAACTATGGCTACACCTTC. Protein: CASSLRWGPTNYGYTF.

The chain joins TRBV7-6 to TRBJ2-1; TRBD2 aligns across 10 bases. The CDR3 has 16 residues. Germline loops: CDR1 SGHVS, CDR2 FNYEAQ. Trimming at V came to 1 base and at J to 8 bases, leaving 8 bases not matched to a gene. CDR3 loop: CASSLESSGGGYEQFF. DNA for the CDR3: TGTGCCAGCAGCTTAGAGTCCAGCGGGGGGGGCTATGAGCAGTTCTTC.

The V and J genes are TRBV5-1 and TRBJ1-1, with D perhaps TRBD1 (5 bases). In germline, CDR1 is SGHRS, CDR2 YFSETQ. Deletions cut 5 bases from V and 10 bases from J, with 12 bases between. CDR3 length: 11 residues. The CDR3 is CASSFQGLAFF. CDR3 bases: TGCGCCAGCAGTTTCCAGGGTCTAGCTTTCTTT. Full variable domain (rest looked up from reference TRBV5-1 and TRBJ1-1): KAGVTQTPRYLIKTRGQQVTLSCSPISGHRSVSWYQQTPGQGLQFLFEYFSETQRNKGNFPGRFSGRQFSNSRSEMNVSTLELGDSALYLCASSFQGLAFFGQGTRLTVV.

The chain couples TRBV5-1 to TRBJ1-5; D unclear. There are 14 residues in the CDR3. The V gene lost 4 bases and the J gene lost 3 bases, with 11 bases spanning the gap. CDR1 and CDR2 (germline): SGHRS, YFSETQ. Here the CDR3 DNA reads TGCGCCAGCAGCCCCGGGAATTACAATCAGCCCCAGCATTTT. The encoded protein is CASSPGNYNQPQHF.

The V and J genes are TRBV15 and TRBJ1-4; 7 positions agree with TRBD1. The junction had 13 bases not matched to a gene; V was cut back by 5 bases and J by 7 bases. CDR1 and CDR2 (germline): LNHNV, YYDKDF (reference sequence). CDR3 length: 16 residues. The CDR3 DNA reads TGTGCCACCAGCGCCCGAGAGGTGTCAGGGGGTGAAAAACTGTTTTTT. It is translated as CATSAREVSGGEKLFF.